This T cell receptor (beta chain) was identified during a study of T-cell reconstitution after alpha-beta-depleted transplantation in children. The V end lost 3 bases, the J end lost 1 base, and 12 bases lay between the germline ends. The CDR3 is 15 amino acids. The TCRbeta library incorporated unique molecular identifiers. TCRdb analysed the PCR reads with MiXCR anew, one entry per CDR3 protein. The sample includes some 290,000 distinct CDR3 sequences, 9.9% seen only once; the top ten take 9.5% to 13%. This material consisted of PBMCs from the stem cell graft donor, taken from the stem cell graft. This TCR was sampled from a human donor who donated a stem cell graft to a child with SCID. The chain combines TRBV12-3 or TRBV12-4 with TRBJ1-1; D perhaps matches TRBD1 (5 bases). CDR3 amino acids: CASSLAGGTNTEAFF. CDR3 DNA: TGTGCCAGCAGTTTGGCGGGCGGGACGAACACTGAAGCTTTCTTT.